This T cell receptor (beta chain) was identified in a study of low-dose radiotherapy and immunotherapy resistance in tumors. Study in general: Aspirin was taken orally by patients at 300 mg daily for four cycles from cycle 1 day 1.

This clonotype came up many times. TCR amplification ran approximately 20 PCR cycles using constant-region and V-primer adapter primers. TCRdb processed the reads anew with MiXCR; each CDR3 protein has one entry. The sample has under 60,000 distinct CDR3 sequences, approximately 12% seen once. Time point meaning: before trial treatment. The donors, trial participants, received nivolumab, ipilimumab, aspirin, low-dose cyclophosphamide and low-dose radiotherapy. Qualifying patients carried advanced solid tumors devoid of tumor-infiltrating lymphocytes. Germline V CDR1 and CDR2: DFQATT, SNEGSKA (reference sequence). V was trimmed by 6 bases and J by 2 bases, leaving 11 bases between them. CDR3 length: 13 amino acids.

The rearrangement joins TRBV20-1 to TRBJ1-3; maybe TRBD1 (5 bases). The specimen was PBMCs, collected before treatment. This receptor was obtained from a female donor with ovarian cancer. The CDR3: CSAPAGTGNTIYF. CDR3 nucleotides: TGCAGTGCGCCGGCAGGGACTGGAAACACCATATATTTT.